This T cell receptor (beta chain) was found in a study of blood T cells in healthy people across ages. The CDR3 is 19 amino acids. CDR1 and CDR2 from the germline V gene are MGHRA and YSYEKL. The V end was cut by 1 base, the J end by 1 base, with 22 bases between. In each sample, at least 6.5 million PBMCs were isolated. The authors ran a second PCR of roughly 6 to 12 cycles using a sample-barcoded 5' primer and a J-beta primer mix. TCRdb independently ran MiXCR on the 5' RACE reads; one entry per CDR3 protein. Here the sample spans roughly 1.5 million distinct CDR3 sequences, approximately 43% being singletons. This clonotype was detected a few times.

The sample consisted of blood. The rearrangement links TRBV4-1 to TRBJ1-1; a possible D gene is TRBD1 (5 bases). The sequence derives from a woman younger than 35 in good health. The CDR3: CASSQVASLSAGANTEAFF. The DNA of the CDR3 is TGCGCCAGCAGCCAAGTCGCGAGTTTGTCGGCCGGGGCGAACACTGAAGCTTTCTTT.